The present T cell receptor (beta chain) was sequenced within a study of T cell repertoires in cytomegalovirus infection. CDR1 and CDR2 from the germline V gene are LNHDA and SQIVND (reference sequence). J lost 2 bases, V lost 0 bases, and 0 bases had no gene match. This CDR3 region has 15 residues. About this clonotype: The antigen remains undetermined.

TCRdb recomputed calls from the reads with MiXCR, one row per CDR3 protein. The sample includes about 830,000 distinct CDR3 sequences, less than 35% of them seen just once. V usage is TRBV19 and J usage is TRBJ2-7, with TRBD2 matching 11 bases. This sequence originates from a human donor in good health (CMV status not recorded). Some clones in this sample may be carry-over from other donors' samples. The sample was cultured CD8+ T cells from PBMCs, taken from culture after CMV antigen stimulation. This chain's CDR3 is CASSIETSGAYEQYF. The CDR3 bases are TGTGCCAGTAGTATAGAGACTAGCGGGGCCTACGAGCAGTACTTC.